This T cell receptor beta chain derives from a study of blood T cell repertoires in COVID-19. Study in general: Sites in the United States, Italy and Spain provided acute and convalescent COVID-19 samples. Sources were T cells, B-cell-depleted T cells, or PBMCs; the material itself was cDNA or gDNA.

Original processing notes: Researchers report that nucleated cell counts were estimated from reference gene primer amplification. Assay used: immunoSEQ multiplex PCR; TCRdb lists only in-frame clones, some missing. Clonal size and the V and J genes are those of that table, whereas D and trimming came from the DNA. The table has a few hundred thousand clones, roughly 86% seen once. Those enrolled, adults aged roughly 18 to 100 years, came from some 23 US areas. V trimming: 3 bases; J trimming: 0 bases; junction bases outside the gene matches: 3. CDR1 is MNHNS and CDR2 is SASEGT in the germline V gene. The CDR3 totals 17 residues.

The sample taken for sequencing was PBMCs or T cells enriched from blood (not recorded which). V is TRBV6-1 and J is TRBJ2-2; TRBD2 matches 11 bases. The clonotype originates from a woman aged 45-65 years who had been exposed to COVID-19. The CDR3 region has the DNA TGTGCCAGCAGTGAGCCGGGACTAGCGGCGAACACCGGGGAGCTGTTTTTT. This translates into CASSEPGLAANTGELFF.